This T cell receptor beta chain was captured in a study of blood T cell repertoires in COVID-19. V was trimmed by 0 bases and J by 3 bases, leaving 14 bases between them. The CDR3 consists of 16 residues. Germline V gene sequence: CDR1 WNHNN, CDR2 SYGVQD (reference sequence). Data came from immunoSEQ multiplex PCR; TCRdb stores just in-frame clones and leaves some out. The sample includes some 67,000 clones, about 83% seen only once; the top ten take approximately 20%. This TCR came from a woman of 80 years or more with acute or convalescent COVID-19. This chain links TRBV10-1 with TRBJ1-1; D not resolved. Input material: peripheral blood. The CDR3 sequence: CASSESVLGRHTEAFF. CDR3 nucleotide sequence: TGCGCCAGCAGTGAGTCGGTTTTGGGGAGGCACACTGAAGCTTTCTTT.